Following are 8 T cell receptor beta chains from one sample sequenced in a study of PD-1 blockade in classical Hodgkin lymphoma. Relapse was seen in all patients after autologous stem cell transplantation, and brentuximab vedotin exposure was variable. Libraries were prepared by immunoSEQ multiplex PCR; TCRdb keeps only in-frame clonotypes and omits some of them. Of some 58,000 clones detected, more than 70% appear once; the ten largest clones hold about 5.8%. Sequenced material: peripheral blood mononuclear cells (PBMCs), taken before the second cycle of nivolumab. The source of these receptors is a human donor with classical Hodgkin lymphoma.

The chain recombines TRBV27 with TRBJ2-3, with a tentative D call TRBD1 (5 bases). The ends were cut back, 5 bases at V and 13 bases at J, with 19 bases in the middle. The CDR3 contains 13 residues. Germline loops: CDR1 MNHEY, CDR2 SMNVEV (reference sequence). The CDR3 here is CASSPTARFREYF. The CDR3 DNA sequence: TGTGCCAGCAGTCCCACCGCTCGATTCAGGGAGTATTTT.

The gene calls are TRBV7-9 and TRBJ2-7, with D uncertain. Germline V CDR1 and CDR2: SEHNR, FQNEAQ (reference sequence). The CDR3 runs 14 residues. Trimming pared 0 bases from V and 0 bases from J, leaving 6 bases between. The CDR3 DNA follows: TGTGCCAGCAGCTTAGCTGCGTCCTCCTACGAGCAGTACTTC. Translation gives CASSLAASSYEQYF.

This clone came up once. CDR3 amino acids: CASSLETGNSGNTIYF. In nucleotides, the CDR3 is TGCGCCAGCAGCTTGGAAACCGGAAACTCTGGAAACACCATATATTTT. The chain is built from TRBV5-1 and TRBJ1-3; D is undetermined. The length of the CDR3 is 16 residues. The germline V gene encodes CDR1 SGHRS and CDR2 YFSETQ. V lost 0 bases to trimming and J lost 0 bases, with 10 bases between them.

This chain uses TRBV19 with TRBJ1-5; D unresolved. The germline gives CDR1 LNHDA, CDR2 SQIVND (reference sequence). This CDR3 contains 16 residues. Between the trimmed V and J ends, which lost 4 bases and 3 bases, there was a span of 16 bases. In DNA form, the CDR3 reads TGTGCCAGTAGTAAACTACAGCACCCCCTCAATCAGCCCCAGCATTTT. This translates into CASSKLQHPLNQPQHF.

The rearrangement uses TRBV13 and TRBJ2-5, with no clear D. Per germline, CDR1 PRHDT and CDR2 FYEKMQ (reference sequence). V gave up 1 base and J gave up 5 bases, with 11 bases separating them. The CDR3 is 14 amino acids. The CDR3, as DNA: TGTGCCAGCAGCTTAGAACGTAGGGTGGAGACCCAGTACTTC. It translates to CASSLERRVETQYF.

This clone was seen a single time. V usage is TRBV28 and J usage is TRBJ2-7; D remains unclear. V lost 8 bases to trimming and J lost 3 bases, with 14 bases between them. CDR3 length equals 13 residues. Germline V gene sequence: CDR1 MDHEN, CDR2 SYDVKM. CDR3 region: CASLRGPSYEQYF. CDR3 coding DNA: TGTGCCAGCCTCCGTGGGCCAAGCTACGAGCAGTACTTC.

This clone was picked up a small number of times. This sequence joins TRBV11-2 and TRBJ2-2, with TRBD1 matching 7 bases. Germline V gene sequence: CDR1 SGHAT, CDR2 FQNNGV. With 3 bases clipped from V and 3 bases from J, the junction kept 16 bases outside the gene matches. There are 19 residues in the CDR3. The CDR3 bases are TGTGCCAGCAGCTTCTCGATTTGGAAGGGGGCGGCATACACCGGGGAGCTGTTTTTT. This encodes CASSFSIWKGAAYTGELFF.

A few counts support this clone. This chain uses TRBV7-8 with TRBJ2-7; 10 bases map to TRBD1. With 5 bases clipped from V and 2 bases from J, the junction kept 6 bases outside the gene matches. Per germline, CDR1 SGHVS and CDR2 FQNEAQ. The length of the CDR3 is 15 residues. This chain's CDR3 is CASSTGQGGAYEQYF. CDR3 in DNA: TGTGCCAGCAGCACAGGACAGGGGGGAGCCTACGAGCAGTACTTC.